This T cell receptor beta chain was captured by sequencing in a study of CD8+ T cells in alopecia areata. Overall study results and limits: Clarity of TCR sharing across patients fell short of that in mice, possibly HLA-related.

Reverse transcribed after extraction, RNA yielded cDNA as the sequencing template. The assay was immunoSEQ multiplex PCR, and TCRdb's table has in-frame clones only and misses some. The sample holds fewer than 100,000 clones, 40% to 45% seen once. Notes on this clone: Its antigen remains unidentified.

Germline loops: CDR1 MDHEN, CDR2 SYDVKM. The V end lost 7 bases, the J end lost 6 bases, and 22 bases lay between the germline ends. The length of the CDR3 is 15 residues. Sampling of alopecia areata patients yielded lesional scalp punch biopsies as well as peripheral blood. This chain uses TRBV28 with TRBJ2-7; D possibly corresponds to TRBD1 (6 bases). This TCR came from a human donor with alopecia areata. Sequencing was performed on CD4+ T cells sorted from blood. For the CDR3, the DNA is TGTGCCAGCATTTCAGCCGGGACCCAGGGGACCGAGCAGTACTTC. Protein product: CASISAGTQGTEQYF.